This record looks at one T cell receptor beta chain sequence and its context. The CDR3 length is 16 residues. With V trimmed by 2 bases and J by 4 bases, 6 bases remained unmatched. CDR1 is MNHEY and CDR2 is SVGAGI in the germline V gene. This sample is part of a study of blood T cell repertoires in COVID-19. Study-wide background: There were acute and convalescent COVID-19 samples, and they came from the United States, Italy and Spain. PBMCs, B-cell-depleted T cells, or T cells provided the cDNA or gDNA that made up the material.

Original data processing: Amplification of reference gene primers provided the estimated nucleated cell counts. TCRdb's table, derived via immunoSEQ multiplex PCR, lists solely in-frame clones and lacks some. V and J calls and clone size are as listed in that table; D and trimming were resolved from the DNA. The sample consists of 35,000 to 45,000 clones, about 88% of them appearing once. The TCR was taken from a human donor in a cohort sampled during active COVID-19. Specimen: peripheral blood. The V and J genes are TRBV6-5 and TRBJ1-3; 9 bases are a match to TRBD1. The CDR3 here is CASSYLGQGKGNTIYF. The CDR3 bases are TGTGCCAGCAGTTACCTTGGACAGGGGAAGGGAAACACCATATATTTT.